Reported below is one TCR beta chain. The antigen it binds to is not known. No much larger clone exists at a distance of one base, and base qualities are not known. Per the germline V gene (reference sequence), LGHDT is the CDR1 and YNNKEL is the CDR2. Including the terminal cysteine and phenylalanine, the CDR3 comprises 15 residues. Kept here is only the CDR3 DNA, which spans 45 bases and is read in frame from base 1. Between the V and J ends, shortened by 4 bases and 4 bases respectively, the junction contains 14 bases. The data were obtained in a study of control samples from healthy donors and cancer patients (dated by TCRdb to 2020 to 2022). The library was obtained by the immunoSEQ multiplex PCR assay. TCRdb retrieved this table from immuneACCESS and kept in-frame rearrangements only. Not all clones are present; in checked studies, unresolved V genes account for under half, and no reason is known for the remainder. This sample is represented by some 130,000 clones; roughly 92% of them were singletons. The biggest ten clones account for less than 7% of the sample.

The receptor was isolated from a young man in good health. Sequencing input: blood. Recombination joined TRBV3-1 (or the pseudogene TRBV3-2) with TRBJ1-3; the D region possibly corresponds to TRBD1 (6 bases align). The bases are TGTGCCAGCAGCCGGGGGGGCGGCTCAGGAAACACCATATATTTT. The encoded protein is CASSRGGGSGNTIYF.